This TCR beta chain was documented in a study of blood T cell repertoires in COVID-19. Recovered participants had two consecutive negative NP/OP PCR tests, healthcare professional clearance, or symptom resolution. Germline V gene sequence: CDR1 LNHDA, CDR2 SQIVND (reference sequence). Trimming cost V 5 bases and J 3 bases; bases outside gene matches: 9. This CDR3 has 15 residues. In the original analysis: The authors estimated nucleated cell counts from reference gene primer amplification. Assay used: immunoSEQ multiplex PCR; TCRdb lists only in-frame clones, some missing. The V and J calls and clone size are taken from that table; D and trimming were inferred from the DNA. The repertoire includes more than 350,000 clones, roughly 89% of them detected once, and 10% sits in the top ten.

The genes are TRBV19 and TRBJ2-5; 7 bases are shared with TRBD1. Sequencing was performed on PBMCs or T cells enriched from blood (not recorded which). This TCR derives from a woman between 50 and 59 years old who had recovered from COVID-19. Here the CDR3 reads CASSRTQGREETQYF. CDR3 DNA: TGTGCCAGTAGTCGCACACAGGGGCGCGAAGAGACCCAGTACTTC.